Listed below are T cell receptor beta chains from one sample, sequenced in a study of T-cell reconstitution after alpha-beta-depleted transplantation in children. TCRdb redid the calling of the PCR reads with MiXCR, one entry per CDR3 protein. Counted here are 900,000 or so distinct CDR3 sequences, 15% to 20% occurring once; the ten biggest clones make up roughly 5%. The sample in question was PBMCs, mostly from graft donor cells, obtained 360 days after TCRalphabeta/CD19-depleted stem cell transplant. The receptors were sampled from a male patient younger than 18 who had a stem cell transplant for acute lymphoblastic leukemia, so the T cells may come from the graft donor. Both conserved end residues are part of each CDR3. A D gene is named only where the DNA matches it firmly. Clone sizes are given selectively: once, few, many, or a class where the clone is expanded.

clone_size j_call d_call v_call cdr3_aa cdr3_nt
few TRBJ2-7 - TRBV10-2 CASNLRGYHEQYF TGCGCCAGCAACTTGAGGGGTTACCACGAGCAGTACTTC
- TRBJ2-1 TRBD2 TRBV5-6 CASSLELAGYGEQFF TGTGCCAGCAGCTTGGAACTAGCGGGATACGGTGAGCAGTTCTTC
few TRBJ2-2 - TRBV7-9 CASTFDSNTGELFF TGTGCCAGCACCTTTGACTCAAACACCGGGGAGCTGTTTTTT
few TRBJ1-1 - TRBV7-9 CASSHGWGMRTEAFF TGTGCCAGCAGCCATGGGTGGGGGATGCGAACTGAAGCTTTCTTT
- TRBJ1-2 - TRBV29-1 CSADEGNYGYTF TGCAGCGCAGATGAGGGGAACTATGGCTACACCTTC
many TRBJ2-1 TRBD1 TRBV2 CASSERDRGSNEQFF TGTGCCAGCAGTGAAAGGGACAGGGGGTCGAATGAGCAGTTCTTC
- TRBJ2-1 - TRBV27 CASIGAYEQFF TGTGCCAGTATAGGGGCGTATGAGCAGTTCTTC
- TRBJ2-1 TRBD2 TRBV4-1 CATTLAGDLGEQFF TGCGCCACTACCTTAGCGGGAGATTTGGGTGAGCAGTTCTTC
few TRBJ2-7 - TRBV2 CASSDFYYEQYF TGTGCCAGCAGTGACTTTTACTACGAGCAGTACTTC
- TRBJ2-1 - TRBV20-1 CSARRGAWDEQFF TGCAGTGCTAGGAGGGGCGCTTGGGATGAGCAGTTCTTC
few TRBJ1-2 TRBD1 TRBV12-3/TRBV12-4 CASGDSLGYGYTF TGTGCCAGCGGGGACAGTCTTGGCTATGGCTACACCTTC